This paragraph covers one T cell receptor beta chain sequence. Patients chosen for sequencing had CD8+CD57+ cells that had expanded, as shown by flow cytometry. This record belongs to a study of CD8+CD57+ T cells in acquired aplastic anemia. Germline CDR1 is SGHDT and CDR2 is YYEEEE. Deletions cut 1 base from V and 2 bases from J, with 10 bases between. The CDR3 length is 14 residues. The study profiled TCR beta VDJ and CDR3 using genomic DNA as template. TCRdb itself ran the reads through MiXCR, one entry per CDR3 protein. The repertoire holds 150,000 to 170,000 distinct CDR3 sequences, with roughly half as singletons.

This TCR was sampled from a human donor with aplastic anemia. The material sequenced was sorted CD4+, CD8+, or CD8+CD57+ T cells (not recorded which) from PBMCs. The J gene is TRBJ2-7, the V gene TRBV5-6; D possibly matches TRBD1 or TRBD2 (5 bases each). As DNA, the CDR3 is TGTGCCAGCAGCTTGCCCGGGGCCCCCTACGAGCAGTACTTC. Translated: CASSLPGAPYEQYF.